This TCR beta chain was identified in a study of shared clonotypes between healthy human individuals. Naive CD8 cells were CD45RO-negative, positively selected for CCR7, excluding terminally differentiated effector memory CD45RA+ cells. The CDR3 runs 14 residues. Germline V gene data show CDR1 as SGHVS and CDR2 as FNYEAQ. After removal of 4 bases from V and 5 bases from J, the junction contained 4 bases not matched to a gene. Method: immunoSEQ multiplex PCR; TCRdb's copy keeps in-frame clones and lacks some. The table shows about 1,800,000 clones, with just under 95% occurring only once. The source material was naive CD8+ T cells sorted from blood. The chain is built from TRBV7-6 and TRBJ2-7; 11 bases are a match to TRBD1. The clonotype originates from a man between 18 and 35 years old in good health. The CDR3 reads CASSYGQGADEQYF. CDR3 in DNA: TGTGCCAGCAGCTACGGACAGGGGGCAGACGAGCAGTACTTC.